This T cell receptor (beta chain) was identified during a study of neoadjuvant nivolumab and ipilimumab in lung cancer. Produced via immunoSEQ multiplex PCR; TCRdb's table is partial and in-frame only. The sample includes 4,500 to 5,000 clones, roughly 80% of them seen just once. To note about this clone: Its cognate antigen is unknown.

Overall study results and limits: TCR sequencing covered a small number of samples. Pretherapy blood TCR richness correlated positively with resected tumor richness.

This sequence was found in an adult with non-small cell lung cancer. Some clones in this sample may be carry-over from other donors' samples. Specimen: normal lung tissue adjacent to the tumor, collected after neoadjuvant nivolumab, alone or with ipilimumab, at or shortly before surgery.

In DNA, the CDR3 is TGCGCCAGCAGGTCCCCGGGACAGGCCACGGGGAACACTGAAGCTTTCTTT. Residues: CASRSPGQATGNTEAFF. V usage is TRBV5-1 and J usage is TRBJ1-1; 8 bases are shared with TRBD1. Trimming removed 5 bases from V and 1 base from J; junction bases left unmatched: 13. The CDR3 extends over 17 amino acids. Looked up from germline, CDR1 is SGHRS and CDR2 is YFSETQ.